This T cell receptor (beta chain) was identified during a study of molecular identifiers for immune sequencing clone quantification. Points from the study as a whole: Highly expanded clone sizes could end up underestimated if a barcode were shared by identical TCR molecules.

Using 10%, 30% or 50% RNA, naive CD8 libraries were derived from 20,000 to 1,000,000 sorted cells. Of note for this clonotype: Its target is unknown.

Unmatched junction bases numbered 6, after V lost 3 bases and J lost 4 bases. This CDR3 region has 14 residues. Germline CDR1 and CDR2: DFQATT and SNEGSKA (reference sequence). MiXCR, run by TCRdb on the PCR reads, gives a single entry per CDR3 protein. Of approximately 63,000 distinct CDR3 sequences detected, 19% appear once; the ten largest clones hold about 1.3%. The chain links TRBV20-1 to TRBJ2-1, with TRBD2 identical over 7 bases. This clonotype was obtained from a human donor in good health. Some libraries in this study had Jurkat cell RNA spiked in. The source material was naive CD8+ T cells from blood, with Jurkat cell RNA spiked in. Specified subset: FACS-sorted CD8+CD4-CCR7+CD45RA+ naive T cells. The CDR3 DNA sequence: TGCAGTGCTAGGGCTAGCGGATTTTACAATGAGCAGTTCTTC. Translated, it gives CSARASGFYNEQFF.